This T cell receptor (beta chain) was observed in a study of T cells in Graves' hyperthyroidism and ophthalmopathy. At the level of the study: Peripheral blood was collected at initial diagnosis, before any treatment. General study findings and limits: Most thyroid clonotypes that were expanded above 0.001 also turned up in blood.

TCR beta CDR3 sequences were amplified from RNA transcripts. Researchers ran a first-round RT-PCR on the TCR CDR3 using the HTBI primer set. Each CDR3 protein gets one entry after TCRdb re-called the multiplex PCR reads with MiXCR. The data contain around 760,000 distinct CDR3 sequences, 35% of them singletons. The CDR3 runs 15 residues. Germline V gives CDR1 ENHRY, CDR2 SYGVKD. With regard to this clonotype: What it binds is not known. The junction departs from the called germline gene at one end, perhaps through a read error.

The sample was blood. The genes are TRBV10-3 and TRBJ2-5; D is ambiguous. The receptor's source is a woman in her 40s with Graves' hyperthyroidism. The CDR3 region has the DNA TGTGCCAGCAGTTACGGCCCCCGGGACCAAGAGACCCAGTACTTC. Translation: CASSYGPRDQETQYF.